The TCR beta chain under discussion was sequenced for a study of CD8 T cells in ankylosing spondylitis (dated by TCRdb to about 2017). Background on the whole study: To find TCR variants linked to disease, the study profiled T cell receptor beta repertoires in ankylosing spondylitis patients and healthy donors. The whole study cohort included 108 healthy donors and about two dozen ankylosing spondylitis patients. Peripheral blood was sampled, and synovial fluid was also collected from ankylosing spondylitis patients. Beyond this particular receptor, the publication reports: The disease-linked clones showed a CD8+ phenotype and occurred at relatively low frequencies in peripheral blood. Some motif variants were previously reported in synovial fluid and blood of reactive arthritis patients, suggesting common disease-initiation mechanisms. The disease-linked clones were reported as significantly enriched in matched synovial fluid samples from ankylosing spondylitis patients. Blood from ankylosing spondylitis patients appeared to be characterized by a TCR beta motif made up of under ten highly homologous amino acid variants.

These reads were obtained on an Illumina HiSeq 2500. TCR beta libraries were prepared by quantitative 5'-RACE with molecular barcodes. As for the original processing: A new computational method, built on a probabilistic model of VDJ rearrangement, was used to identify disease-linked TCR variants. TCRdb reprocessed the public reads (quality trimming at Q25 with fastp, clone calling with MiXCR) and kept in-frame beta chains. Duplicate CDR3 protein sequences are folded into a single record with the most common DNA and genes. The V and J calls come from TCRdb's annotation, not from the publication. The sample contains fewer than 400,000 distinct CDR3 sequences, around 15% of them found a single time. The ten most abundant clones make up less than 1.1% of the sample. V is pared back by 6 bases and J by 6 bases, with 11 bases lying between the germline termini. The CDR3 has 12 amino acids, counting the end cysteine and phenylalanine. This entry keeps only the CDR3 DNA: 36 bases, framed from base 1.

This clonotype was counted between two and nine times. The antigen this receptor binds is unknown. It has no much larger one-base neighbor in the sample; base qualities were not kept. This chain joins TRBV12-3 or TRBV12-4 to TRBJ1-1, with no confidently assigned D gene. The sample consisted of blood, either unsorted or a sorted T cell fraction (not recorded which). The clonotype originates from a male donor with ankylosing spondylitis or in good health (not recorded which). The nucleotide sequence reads TGTGCCAGCAGACTAACTGGCGCTGAAGCTTTCTTT. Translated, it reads CASRLTGAEAFF.